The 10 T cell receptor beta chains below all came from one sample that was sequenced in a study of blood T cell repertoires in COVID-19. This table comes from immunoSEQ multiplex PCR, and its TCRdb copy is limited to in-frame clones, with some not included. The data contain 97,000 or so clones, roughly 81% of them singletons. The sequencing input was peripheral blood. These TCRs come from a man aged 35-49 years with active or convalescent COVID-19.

The DNA for the CDR3 is TGTGCCTGGAGTGTAACTAGCGGGTTCACAGATACGCAGTATTTT. Its protein is CAWSVTSGFTDTQYF. This chain links TRBV30 with TRBJ2-3, with 9 bases lining up with TRBD2. The germline gives CDR1 GTSNPN, CDR2 SVGIG (reference sequence). The CDR3 spans 15 residues. Trimming removed 0 bases from V and 2 bases from J; junction bases left unmatched: 3.

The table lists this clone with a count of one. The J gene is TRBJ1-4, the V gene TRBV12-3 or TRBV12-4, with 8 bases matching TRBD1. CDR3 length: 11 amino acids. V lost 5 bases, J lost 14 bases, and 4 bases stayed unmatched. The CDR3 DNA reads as TGTGCCAGCAGTATCGGACAGGGTCTGTTTTTT. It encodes CASSIGQGLFF.

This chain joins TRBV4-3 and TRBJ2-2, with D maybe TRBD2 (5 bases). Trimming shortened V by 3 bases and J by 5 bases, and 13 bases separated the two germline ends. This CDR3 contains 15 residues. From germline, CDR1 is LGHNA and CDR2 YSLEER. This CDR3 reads CASSQDSPWTGELFF. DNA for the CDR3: TGCGCCAGCAGCCAGGACTCCCCGTGGACCGGGGAGCTGTTTTTT.

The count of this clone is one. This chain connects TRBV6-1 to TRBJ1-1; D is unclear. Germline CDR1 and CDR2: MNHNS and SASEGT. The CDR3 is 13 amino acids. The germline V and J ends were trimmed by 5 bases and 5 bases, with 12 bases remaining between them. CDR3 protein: CASSFKKETEAFF. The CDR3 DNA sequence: TGTGCCAGCAGTTTCAAAAAAGAGACTGAAGCTTTCTTT.

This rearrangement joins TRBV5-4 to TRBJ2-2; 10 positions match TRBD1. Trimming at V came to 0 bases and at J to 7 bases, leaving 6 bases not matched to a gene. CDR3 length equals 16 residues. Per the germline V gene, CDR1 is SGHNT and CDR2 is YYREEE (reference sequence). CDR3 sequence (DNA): TGTGCCAGCAGCTTGGGACAGGGGGCTTATGTCGGGGAGCTGTTTTTT. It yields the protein CASSLGQGAYVGELFF. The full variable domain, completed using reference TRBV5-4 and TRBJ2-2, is ETGVTQSPTHLIKTRGQQVTLRCSSQSGHNTVSWYQQALGQGPQFIFQYYREEENGRGNFPPRFSGLQFPNYSSELNVNALELDDSALYLCASSLGQGAYVGELFFGEGSRLTVL.

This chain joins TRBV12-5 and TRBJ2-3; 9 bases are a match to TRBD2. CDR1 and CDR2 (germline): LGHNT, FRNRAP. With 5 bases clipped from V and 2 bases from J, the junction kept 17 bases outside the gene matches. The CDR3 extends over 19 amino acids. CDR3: CASGPMSRGGLVLTDTQYF. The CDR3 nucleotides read TGTGCTAGTGGTCCGATGTCGCGGGGGGGCCTCGTTCTCACAGATACGCAGTATTTT.

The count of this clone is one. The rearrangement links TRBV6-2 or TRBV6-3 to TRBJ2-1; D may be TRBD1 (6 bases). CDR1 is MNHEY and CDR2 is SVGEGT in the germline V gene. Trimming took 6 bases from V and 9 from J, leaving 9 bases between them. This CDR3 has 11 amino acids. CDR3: CASSQGSEQFF. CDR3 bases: TGTGCCAGCAGCCAGGGGTCTGAGCAGTTCTTC.

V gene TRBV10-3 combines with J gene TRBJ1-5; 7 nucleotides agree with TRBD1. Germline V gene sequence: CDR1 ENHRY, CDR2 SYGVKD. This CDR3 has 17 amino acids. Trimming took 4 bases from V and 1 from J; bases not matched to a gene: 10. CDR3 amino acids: CAISGAAGTESNQPQHF. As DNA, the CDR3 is TGTGCCATCAGTGGTGCCGCCGGGACAGAGAGCAATCAGCCCCAGCATTTT.

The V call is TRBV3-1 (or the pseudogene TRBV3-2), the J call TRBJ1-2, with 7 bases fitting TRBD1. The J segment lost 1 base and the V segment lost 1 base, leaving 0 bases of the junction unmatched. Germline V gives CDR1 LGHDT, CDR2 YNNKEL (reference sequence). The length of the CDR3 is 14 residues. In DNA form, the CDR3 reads TGTGCCAGCAGCCAAGGACAGGGTAACTATGGCTACACCTTC. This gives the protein CASSQGQGNYGYTF.

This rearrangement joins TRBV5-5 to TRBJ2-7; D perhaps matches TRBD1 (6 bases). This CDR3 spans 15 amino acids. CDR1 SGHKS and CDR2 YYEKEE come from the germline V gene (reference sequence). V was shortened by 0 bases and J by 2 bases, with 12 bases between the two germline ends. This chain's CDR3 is CASSLAGTLAYEQYF. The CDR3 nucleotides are TGTGCCAGCAGCTTGGCCGGGACACTAGCCTACGAGCAGTACTTC.